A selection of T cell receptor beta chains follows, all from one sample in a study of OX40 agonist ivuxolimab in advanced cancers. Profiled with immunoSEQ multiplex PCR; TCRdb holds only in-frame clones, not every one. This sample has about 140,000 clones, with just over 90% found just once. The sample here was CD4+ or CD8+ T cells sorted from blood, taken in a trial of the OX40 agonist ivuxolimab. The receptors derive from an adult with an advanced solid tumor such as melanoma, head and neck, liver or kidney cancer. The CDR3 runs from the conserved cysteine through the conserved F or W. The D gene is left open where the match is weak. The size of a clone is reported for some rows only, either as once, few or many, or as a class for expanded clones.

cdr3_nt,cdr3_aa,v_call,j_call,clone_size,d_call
TGTGCCAGCAGCCAACTTCAAGGGCCCTATGGCTACACCTTC,CASSQLQGPYGYTF,TRBV11-2,TRBJ1-2,NA,NA
TGTGCCAGCAGTGAATATTGGGGACAGGCTACCCTGGACGAGCAGTACTTC,CASSEYWGQATLDEQYF,TRBV25-1,TRBJ2-7,NA,TRBD1
TGTGCCAGCAGCGTCCGGGACTTATCCCGTGAAGCTTTCTTT,CASSVRDLSREAFF,TRBV9,TRBJ1-1,NA,NA
TGTGCCAGCAGCTTGGTTCCCGGGGGCGGCTATGGCTACACCTTC,CASSLVPGGGYGYTF,TRBV5-4,TRBJ1-2,NA,NA
TGTGCCAGCCGATGGCCGGACAGGGGGCTGGAGACCCAGTACTTC,CASRWPDRGLETQYF,TRBV18,TRBJ2-5,NA,TRBD1
TGTGCCAGCAGCCGTCAACTAGCGGCGAGGCAAGAGACCCAGTACTTC,CASSRQLAARQETQYF,TRBV7-6,TRBJ2-5,once,TRBD2
TGTGCCAGCGTTGACAGCCTGTATAATTCACCCCTCCACTTT,CASVDSLYNSPLHF,TRBV6-5,TRBJ1-6,NA,NA
TGCGCCAGCAGCCAAGATCTGGGGAGCTCCTATAATTCACCCCTCCACTTT,CASSQDLGSSYNSPLHF,TRBV4-3,TRBJ1-6,few,NA
TGTGCCAGCAGCCCTGACAGCGATACGCAGTATTTT,CASSPDSDTQYF,TRBV28,TRBJ2-3,few,NA
TGTGCCAGTAGTATAGGGGACAGCCGAGGGGATGAGCAGTTCTTC,CASSIGDSRGDEQFF,TRBV19,TRBJ2-1,once,TRBD1
TGTGCCAGCAGCTTGCAGGGGGCAGACTATGGCTACACCTTC,CASSLQGADYGYTF,TRBV5-4,TRBJ1-2,NA,TRBD1
TGTGCCAGCAGTTTTAGGAGCTCCTACGAGCAGTACTTC,CASSFRSSYEQYF,TRBV27,TRBJ2-7,NA,NA
TGTGCCAGCAGTTCGGGGGCGGGGAACTCCTACGAGCAGTACTTC,CASSSGAGNSYEQYF,TRBV28,TRBJ2-7,NA,NA
TGTGCCAGGGGACAGGGGACGGATACGCAGTATTTT,CARGQGTDTQYF,TRBV6-5,TRBJ2-3,once,TRBD1
TGTGCCAGCAGCTCTCAGGGGGGTGAAGCTTTCTTT,CASSSQGGEAFF,TRBV7-6,TRBJ1-1,NA,TRBD1
TGTGCCAGCAGCCGGGACAGGATCATCTCTGGAAACACCATATATTTT,CASSRDRIISGNTIYF,TRBV5-6,TRBJ1-3,NA,TRBD1
TGTGCCAGCAGCACCGCTGACCGCCTCACTGAAGCTTTCTTT,CASSTADRLTEAFF,TRBV11-2,TRBJ1-1,NA,NA
TGTGCCAGCAGCTCAACCTTAGGGGGTTACAATGAGCAGTTCTTC,CASSSTLGGYNEQFF,TRBV7-2,TRBJ2-1,NA,NA
TGTGCCAGCAACCGACGGGGCTCCTCTGGGGCCAACGTCCTGACTTTC,CASNRRGSSGANVLTF,TRBV27,TRBJ2-6,once,NA
TGCGCCAGCAGCCCGACGGATTTTTATGGCTACACCTTC,CASSPTDFYGYTF,TRBV4-1,TRBJ1-2,NA,NA
TGTGCCAGCAGCGGGACTAGCGGGATCTCCCGGGACACCGGGGAGCTGTTTTTT,CASSGTSGISRDTGELFF,TRBV9,TRBJ2-2,NA,TRBD2
TGTGCCAGCAGCACCCTCGTGGGGGTTGAAAAACTGTTTTTT,CASSTLVGVEKLFF,TRBV7-2,TRBJ1-4,once,NA
TGTGCCAGCAGAACCAGAATGAACACTGAAGCTTTCTTT,CASRTRMNTEAFF,TRBV25-1,TRBJ1-1,NA,NA
TGTGCCAGCAGATGGGGCGGGGGGGCCGCAGATACGCAGTATTTT,CASRWGGGAADTQYF,TRBV2,TRBJ2-3,NA,TRBD2
TGTGCCAGCAGTTTCCCCCCCGGACAGGGACCCTCTGGGGCCAACGTCCTGACTTTC,CASSFPPGQGPSGANVLTF,TRBV28,TRBJ2-6,once,TRBD1
TGTGCCAGCAGCTTAGCGGGACTTTCCAACAATGAGCAGTTCTTC,CASSLAGLSNNEQFF,TRBV7-2,TRBJ2-1,NA,NA
TGTGCCAGCATGGGAAGCGAGCAGTACTTC,CASMGSEQYF,TRBV6-5,TRBJ2-7,once,NA
TGTGCCAGCAGTTTATCGCCTAGCGGGGGCCCGCAGTTCTTC,CASSLSPSGGPQFF,TRBV28,TRBJ2-1,NA,TRBD2
TGCAGCGTTGAAACGGGGACAGGGGACCAGCCCCAGCATTTT,CSVETGTGDQPQHF,TRBV29-1,TRBJ1-5,NA,TRBD1
TGTGCCAGCAGCTTGGGGGATATGAACACTGAAGCTTTCTTT,CASSLGDMNTEAFF,TRBV5-4,TRBJ1-1,once,NA
TGTGCCAGCAGTGGGACGGGGTTTACAGGCTACACCTTC,CASSGTGFTGYTF,TRBV6-1,TRBJ1-2,NA,NA
TGTGCCAGCAGCCTCGTAGCGGGAGCGGGGAATGAGCAGTTCTTC,CASSLVAGAGNEQFF,TRBV7-3,TRBJ2-1,NA,TRBD2
TGTGCCAGCAGCTTAGTTATTAGCGGGATCGAGCAGTACTTC,CASSLVISGIEQYF,TRBV11-2,TRBJ2-7,NA,TRBD2
TGTGCCAGCAGCGTATGGTCGGGGGGCGTTCACGGAGAGACCCAGTACTTC,CASSVWSGGVHGETQYF,TRBV7-9,TRBJ2-5,NA,NA
TGTGCCAGCAGTTTGAGGGCGCGGGGAGGGGATGAGCAGTTCTTC,CASSLRARGGDEQFF,TRBV27,TRBJ2-1,NA,TRBD2
TGTGCCAGCAGTTTATCCCTCATGAGGCGCCATGAGCAGTTCTTC,CASSLSLMRRHEQFF,TRBV27,TRBJ2-1,NA,NA
TGTGCCAGCAGCTTAAACAGAAACACCATATATTTT,CASSLNRNTIYF,TRBV7-2,TRBJ1-3,once,NA
TGTGCCAGCAGCTTAGGCACAGGGAGCGCTGAAGCTTTCTTT,CASSLGTGSAEAFF,TRBV7-2,TRBJ1-1,NA,NA
TGTGCCAGCATTTCGCTGGGGGCCAACGTCCTGACTTTC,CASISLGANVLTF,TRBV7-9,TRBJ2-6,NA,NA
TGTGCCAGCAGTGCCTACCACGAGCAGTACTTC,CASSAYHEQYF,TRBV6-5,TRBJ2-7,NA,NA
TGTGCCAGCAGCCAGGCCAGGGTGGAAGGCTACACCTTC,CASSQARVEGYTF,TRBV7-8,TRBJ1-2,NA,NA
TGCGCCAGCAGCCAAGAGGTGGCGAGGACAGATACGCAGTATTTT,CASSQEVARTDTQYF,TRBV4-1,TRBJ2-3,NA,NA
TGTGCCAGCAGCCCCAGGGGGTCGGGCAATCAGCCCCAGCATTTT,CASSPRGSGNQPQHF,TRBV7-9,TRBJ1-5,NA,TRBD1
TGCGCCAGCGGACAGGGCACAGATACGCAGTATTTT,CASGQGTDTQYF,TRBV5-1,TRBJ2-3,NA,TRBD1
TGTGCCAGCAGCGTCGGCGGGCACACAGATACGCAGTATTTT,CASSVGGHTDTQYF,TRBV9,TRBJ2-3,NA,NA
TGTGCCAGCAGTTTCGCAGGGGGCAGGCAGCCCCAGCATTTT,CASSFAGGRQPQHF,TRBV27,TRBJ1-5,few,TRBD1
TGTGCCAGCAGACCGAGGACTCTGGGCGGTGGCTACACCTTC,CASRPRTLGGGYTF,TRBV6-5,TRBJ1-2,NA,NA
TGTGCCAGCAGCCCAATGGGGTTGGCTAATGAAAAACTGTTTTTT,CASSPMGLANEKLFF,TRBV5-8,TRBJ1-4,NA,NA
TGCGCCAGCAGCCAAGATACTAGTAGGGAGACCCAGTACTTC,CASSQDTSRETQYF,TRBV4-1,TRBJ2-5,once,NA
TGTGCCAGCAGTTACGGGGACCCCCCCACCGGCGGCTACACCTTC,CASSYGDPPTGGYTF,TRBV6-5,TRBJ1-2,NA,NA